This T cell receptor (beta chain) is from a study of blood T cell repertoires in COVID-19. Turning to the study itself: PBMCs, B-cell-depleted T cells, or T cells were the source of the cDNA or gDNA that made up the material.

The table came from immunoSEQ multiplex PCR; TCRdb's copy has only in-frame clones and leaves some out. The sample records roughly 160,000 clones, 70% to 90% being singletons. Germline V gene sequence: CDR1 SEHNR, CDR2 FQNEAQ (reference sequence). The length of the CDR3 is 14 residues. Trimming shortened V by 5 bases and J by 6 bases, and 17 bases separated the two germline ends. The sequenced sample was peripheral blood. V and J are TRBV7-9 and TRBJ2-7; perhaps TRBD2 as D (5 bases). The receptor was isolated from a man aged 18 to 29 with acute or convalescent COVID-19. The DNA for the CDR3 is TGTGCCAGCAGCCTCCTCGGACTTTCTCCCGAGCAGTACGTC. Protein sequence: CASSLLGLSPEQYV.